This T cell receptor beta chain comes out of a study of glioma-infiltrating T cells. The study, taken as a whole, reports: Very few CDR3 sequences were shared between tissue and blood.

Using RNA template, CDR3s of TCR alpha and beta were amplified with iRepertoire arm-PCR. MiXCR, run by TCRdb on the multiplex PCR reads, gives a single entry per CDR3 protein. Of around 190,000 distinct CDR3 sequences detected, 43% appear once; the ten largest clones hold around 4.9%. As to this clonotype: The antigen remains undetermined. The junction departs from the called germline gene at one end, perhaps through a read error.

CDR1 and CDR2 (germline): KGHSH, LQKENI. The CDR3 is 18 amino acids. This receptor was obtained from a human donor with low-grade glioma or glioblastoma, undergoing nonglioma brain surgery, or in good health (not recorded which). The material sequenced was glioma tissue, nonneoplastic brain tissue, or PBMCs (not recorded which). This chain joins TRBV18 and TRBJ2-4, with D unclear. In nucleotides, the CDR3 is TGTGCCAGATCACTTATAGCTGGGAATCCCTTTGTTAAAAACATTCAGTACTTC. Residues: CARSLIAGNPFVKNIQYF.